This TCR beta chain was found in a study of OX40 agonist ivuxolimab in advanced cancers. Blood was sampled at baseline, cycle 4 day 1, and cycle 7 day 1. The V gene end was trimmed by 6 bases and the J gene end by 1 base; junction bases not matched to a gene: 9. Germline-derived CDR1 and CDR2 are SGHRS and YFSETQ. The CDR3 totals 15 residues. In regard to this clone: Its antigen remains unidentified.

The protocol was immunoSEQ multiplex PCR, while the TCRdb copy is restricted to in-frame clones and leaves out a portion. The sample gives around 46,000 clones, over 65% of which show up once; about 1.8% is in the top ten. Broader study findings: The specificity for antigen of the expanded peripheral T cells was not determined. Both CD4+ and CD8+ T cell populations in blood had undergone clonal expansion by week 6 at 0.1 to 3.0 mg/kg.

The receptor was isolated from an adult with an advanced solid tumor such as melanoma, head and neck, liver or kidney cancer. The V call is TRBV5-1, the J call TRBJ2-5; 7 positions agree with TRBD2. Sequenced here: CD4+ or CD8+ T cells sorted from blood, sampled in a trial of the OX40 agonist ivuxolimab. The CDR3 sequence: CASNPRTGGQETQYF. The CDR3 DNA reads TGCGCCAGCAATCCTCGAACGGGGGGCCAAGAGACCCAGTACTTC.